The 29 T cell receptor beta chains reported below all come from one sample, sequenced in a study of cytomegalovirus exposure and HLA in healthy donors. Vbeta (60) and Jbeta (13) primers were used in the PCR. Method: immunoSEQ multiplex PCR; TCRdb's copy keeps in-frame clones and lacks some. The sample consists of around 140,000 clones, about 82% of them appearing once. The sequencing sample was made of PBMCs. These TCRs come from a female donor in good health and CMV-seropositive.

This clone was seen a few times. The gene calls are TRBV6-5 and TRBJ1-6; D gene uncertain. In germline, CDR1 is MNHEY, CDR2 SVGAGI. Trimming shortened V by 5 bases and J by 9 bases, and 8 bases separated the two germline ends. The CDR3 contains 12 residues. This chain's CDR3 is CASSTRVSPLHF. The CDR3 DNA sequence: TGTGCCAGCAGTACTAGGGTTTCACCCCTCCACTTT.

This clone was counted only a few times. The chain joins TRBV29-1 to TRBJ2-1, with 7 nucleotides matching TRBD1. With V trimmed by 5 bases and J by 6 bases, 4 bases remained unmatched. This CDR3 contains 12 residues. Germline CDR1 SQVTM, CDR2 ANQGSEA. The CDR3: CSVTTGANEQFF. The CDR3 nucleotides are TGCAGCGTTACAACAGGGGCCAATGAGCAGTTCTTC.

The rearrangement uses TRBV9 and TRBJ2-2; D gene unclear. Per the germline V gene, CDR1 is SGDLS and CDR2 is YYNGEE. V lost 0 bases and J lost 2, with 11 bases in between. The CDR3 spans 16 residues. The CDR3 region is CASSVGDTGNTGELFF. The CDR3 DNA reads as TGTGCCAGCAGCGTAGGCGACACTGGAAACACCGGGGAGCTGTTTTTT.

A few counts support this clone. The rearrangement uses TRBV2 and TRBJ1-5; D not resolved. The germline V gene encodes CDR1 SNHLY and CDR2 FYNNEI. The length of the CDR3 is 12 residues. Trimming removed 6 bases at V and 5 bases at J, with 8 bases between. The CDR3 DNA is TGTGCCAGCAGCGAGGATCATCAGCCCCAGCATTTT. It yields the protein CASSEDHQPQHF.

V is TRBV27 and J is TRBJ1-2, with D possibly being TRBD1 (6 bases). The CDR3 is made up of 14 amino acids. Germline V CDR1 and CDR2: MNHEY, SMNVEV (reference sequence). The V end lost 6 bases, the J end lost 4 bases, and 15 bases lay between the germline ends. CDR3 sequence reads: CASRRGGWGYGYTF. In DNA, the CDR3 is TGTGCCAGCAGAAGGGGGGGGTGGGGCTATGGCTACACCTTC.

The J gene is TRBJ2-7, the V gene TRBV2; D is ambiguous. The CDR3 consists of 13 residues. The V and J ends lost 4 bases and 4 bases respectively, with 11 bases between them. Looked up from germline, CDR1 is SNHLY and CDR2 is FYNNEI. Here the CDR3 reads CASSGFPTYEQYF. The DNA for the CDR3 is TGTGCCAGCAGTGGATTCCCCACTTACGAGCAGTACTTC.

Remarks on this clone: The junction departs from germline at one end; a sequencing error may be responsible. The genes are TRBV28 and TRBJ2-7; D gene ambiguous. CDR1 is MDHEN, CDR2 SYDVKM, per germline. The CDR3 has 9 residues. CDR3 bases: TGTGCCAGCAGTCCCGCCTCCCAGTTC. Its protein is CASSPASQF.

Details on this clone: This specimen includes other DNA sequences encoding the same CDR3. The gene calls are TRBV5-1 and TRBJ1-2, with TRBD1 identical over 8 bases. Germline CDR1 reads SGHRS; CDR2 reads YFSETQ. The CDR3 extends over 14 amino acids. J lost 1 base, V lost 3 bases, and 2 bases had no gene match. The CDR3 DNA reads as TGCGCCAGCAGCTCCACAGGGGGTAACTATGGCTACACCTTC. Protein sequence: CASSSTGGNYGYTF.

This clone was counted between two and nine times. This chain links TRBV19 with TRBJ1-2; TRBD1 is a possible D gene (6 bases). Trimming cost V 3 bases and J 6 bases, with 8 bases left between them. The CDR3 runs to 12 residues. Germline lookup yields CDR1 LNHDA and CDR2 SQIVND (reference sequence). The CDR3 region has the DNA TGTGCCAGTAGTATCCGGACAGATGGCTACACCTTC. Translating gives CASSIRTDGYTF.

The chain carries TRBV18 and TRBJ2-5; D might be TRBD1 (6 bases). The CDR3 is 17 residues long. CDR1 and CDR2 (germline): KGHSH, LQKENI. V gave up 2 bases and J gave up 1 base, with 17 bases separating them. CDR3: CASSPGRGWGFQETQYF. In nucleotides, the CDR3 is TGTGCCAGCTCACCAGGCAGGGGATGGGGATTCCAAGAGACCCAGTACTTC.

The gene calls are TRBV14 and TRBJ1-6, with 7 nucleotides matching TRBD1. J gave up 9 bases and V 4 bases, and 3 bases lay outside the gene matches. The V gene's germline CDR1 is SGHDN and CDR2 FVKESK. The CDR3 is made up of 13 amino acids. The CDR3 region is CASSPHRGSPLHF. The CDR3 nucleotides read TGTGCCAGCAGCCCCCACAGGGGTTCACCCCTCCACTTT.

This clone was observed a single time. The V and J genes are TRBV28 and TRBJ2-5; the match to TRBD1 covers 9 bases. With V trimmed by 2 bases and J by 5 bases, 9 bases remained unmatched. Germline lookup yields CDR1 MDHEN and CDR2 SYDVKM. The CDR3 is 16 amino acids. The CDR3 here is CASSLRGQGLRETQYF. The DNA of the CDR3 is TGTGCCAGCAGTTTACGCGGACAGGGGTTAAGGGAGACCCAGTACTTC.

In DNA, the CDR3 is TGCGCCAGCAGCCAGGTTGGACAGGGCATCCTCCAAGAGACCCAGTACTTC. It is translated as CASSQVGQGILQETQYF. The gene calls are TRBV4-1 and TRBJ2-5, with 8 bases fitting TRBD1. Trimming cost V 3 bases and J 1 base; bases outside gene matches: 10. Germline lookup yields CDR1 MGHRA and CDR2 YSYEKL. The CDR3 has 17 residues.

The chain has TRBV2 and TRBJ1-3; a weak D match, TRBD1 (5 bases). CDR3 length: 14 amino acids. The V and J ends lost 3 bases and 4 bases respectively, with 10 bases between them. Per the germline V gene, CDR1 is SNHLY and CDR2 is FYNNEI. Here the CDR3 DNA reads TGTGCCAGCAGTGACGCGTCAGGGGGAAACACCATATATTTT. This codes for CASSDASGGNTIYF.

Written as DNA, the CDR3 is TGTGCCAGCAGCTTTGGTACGCGGGTTGGCACCGGGGAGCTGTTTTTT. The encoded protein is CASSFGTRVGTGELFF. The rearrangement joins TRBV7-9 to TRBJ2-2; the D gene is possibly TRBD2 (5 bases). CDR1 SEHNR and CDR2 FQNEAQ come from the germline V gene (reference sequence). V lost 3 bases, J lost 4 bases, and 15 bases lay in between. This CDR3 has 16 residues.

For the CDR3, the DNA is TGTGCCAGCAGCCCCTATCAGGATGCTAGCACAGATACGCAGTATTTT. It yields the protein CASSPYQDASTDTQYF. This chain uses TRBV4-2 with TRBJ2-3; D remains ambiguous. V dropped 4 bases and J dropped 0 bases, with 14 bases sitting between them. The CDR3 contains 16 residues. Per the germline V gene, CDR1 is LGHNA and CDR2 is YNFKEQ.

The rearrangement joins TRBV4-2 to TRBJ2-5; 7 nucleotides match TRBD2. This CDR3 comprises 17 residues. Trimming at V came to 0 bases and at J to 4 bases, leaving 11 bases not matched to a gene. Per germline, CDR1 LGHNA and CDR2 YNFKEQ. The CDR3 loop is CASSQDSVGAGSETQYF. In DNA form, the CDR3 reads TGTGCCAGCAGCCAAGATTCAGTGGGAGCGGGGTCAGAGACCCAGTACTTC.

This rearrangement joins TRBV19 to TRBJ1-2, with TRBD1 identical over 10 bases. CDR3 length: 16 amino acids. Per the germline V gene, CDR1 is LNHDA and CDR2 is SQIVND (reference sequence). V dropped 5 bases and J dropped 1; count of bases not matched to a gene: 7. Written as DNA, the CDR3 is TGTGCCAGTAGTGACAGGACAGGGGGATTTAACTATGGCTACACCTTC. This translates into CASSDRTGGFNYGYTF.

The CDR3 is CASSSRVGTNEQFF. CDR3 coding DNA: TGTGCCAGCAGTTCCAGGGTCGGAACCAATGAGCAGTTCTTC. The J gene is TRBJ2-1, the V gene TRBV28; a possible D gene is TRBD1 (5 bases). The CDR3 has 14 amino acids. Germline lookup yields CDR1 MDHEN and CDR2 SYDVKM. The V end was cut by 4 bases, the J end by 6 bases, with 13 bases between.

This chain connects TRBV5-4 to TRBJ1-2; D unresolved. V lost 4 bases to trimming and J lost 9 bases, with 10 bases between them. This CDR3 is built from 11 residues. Germline V gene lookup returns CDR1 SGHNT and CDR2 YYREEE (reference sequence). CDR3 sequence (DNA): TGTGCCAGCAGCCTGAGGCTGAGCTACACCTTC. Amino acids: CASSLRLSYTF.

This clone was found once. The chain combines TRBV6-1 with TRBJ1-3; D ambiguous. Germline V gene lookup returns CDR1 MNHNS and CDR2 SASEGT. The V end lost 2 bases, the J end lost 1 base, and 12 bases lay between the germline ends. The CDR3 totals 16 residues. CDR3 coding DNA: TGTGCCAGCAGTGAATGGTTTAGTACTTCTGGAAACACCATATATTTT. This sequence encodes CASSEWFSTSGNTIYF.

CDR3 loop: CASSAPGGLLEKLFF. The CDR3 DNA is TGTGCCAGCAGTGCCCCAGGAGGTTTACTTGAAAAACTGTTTTTT. The J gene is TRBJ1-4, the V gene TRBV28, with D unresolved. The CDR3 spans 15 residues. The V gene's germline CDR1 is MDHEN and CDR2 SYDVKM. Trimming shortened V by 5 bases and J by 7 bases, and 17 bases separated the two germline ends. The variable domain in full, with the rest retrieved from reference TRBV28 and TRBJ1-4, is DVKVTQSSRYLVKRTGEKVFLECVQDMDHENMFWYRQDPGLGLRLIYFSYDVKMKEKGDIPEGYSVSREKKERFSLILESASTNQTSMYLCASSAPGGLLEKLFFGSGTQLSVL.

This rearrangement joins TRBV27 to TRBJ1-5, with 7 bases lining up with TRBD1. The CDR3 is made up of 15 amino acids. Trimming at V came to 7 bases and at J to 4 bases, leaving 10 bases not matched to a gene. Germline loops: CDR1 MNHEY, CDR2 SMNVEV (reference sequence). The DNA of the CDR3 is TGTGCCAGCACCCTCCTAACAGGGGCGAATCAGCCCCAGCATTTT. This gives the protein CASTLLTGANQPQHF.

The chain employs TRBV2 and TRBJ2-7; 9 positions agree with TRBD1. The ends lost 6 bases at V and 5 bases at J; junction bases unmatched: 2. This CDR3 contains 12 residues. Looked up from germline, CDR1 is SNHLY and CDR2 is FYNNEI. The CDR3 DNA reads TGTGCCAGCAGAAGACAGGGGGACGAGCAGTACTTC. This codes for CASRRQGDEQYF. The variable domain in full, with the rest retrieved from reference TRBV2 and TRBJ2-7, is EPEVTQTPSHQVTQMGQEVILRCVPISNHLYFYWYRQILGQKVEFLVSFYNNEISEKSEIFDDQFSVERPDGSNFTLKIRSTKLEDSAMYFCASRRQGDEQYFGPGTRLTVT.

The genes are TRBV9 and TRBJ2-7; 7 positions agree with TRBD2. V lost 2 bases and J lost 7; bases outside the gene matches: 15. The CDR3 is 16 residues long. CDR1 and CDR2 (germline): SGDLS, YYNGEE. The CDR3 DNA is TGTGCCAGCAGCGTTGATTGGTGGGGGAGGGGTACGGAGCAGTACTTC. Protein: CASSVDWWGRGTEQYF.

The chain carries TRBV29-1 and TRBJ2-3; 9 bases are shared with TRBD2. CDR3 length equals 19 residues. J lost 0 bases, V lost 4 bases, and 17 bases had no gene match. Germline V gives CDR1 SQVTM, CDR2 ANQGSEA. CDR3 in DNA: TGCAGCGTTGGCCCCACAGGTGTAGCGGGAGTTCGTAGCACAGATACGCAGTATTTT. The encoded protein is CSVGPTGVAGVRSTDTQYF.

The chain carries TRBV2 and TRBJ1-1, with 9 bases lining up with TRBD1. Unmatched junction bases numbered 9, after V lost 3 bases and J lost 13 bases. This CDR3 comprises 13 residues. Germline CDR1 SNHLY, CDR2 FYNNEI. The CDR3 is CASSERGQGGIFF. The DNA for the CDR3 is TGTGCCAGCAGTGAGCGGGGACAGGGAGGAATTTTCTTT.

The rearrangement joins TRBV9 to TRBJ2-2; TRBD1 matches 11 bases. Germline lookup yields CDR1 SGDLS and CDR2 YYNGEE. V lost 3 bases and J lost 3; bases outside the gene matches: 1. This CDR3 has 15 amino acids. DNA of the CDR3: TGTGCCAGCAGCGGGGGACAGGGGGACACCGGGGAGCTGTTTTTT. Its translation is CASSGGQGDTGELFF.

In this sample, this clone turned up once. The gene calls are TRBV11-2 and TRBJ1-4; D is perhaps TRBD1 (6 bases). Germline CDR1 and CDR2: SGHAT and FQNNGV. This CDR3 comprises 17 residues. V was clipped by 5 bases and J by 6 bases, with 22 bases between them. The CDR3: CASSPRTQGPTYEKLFF. CDR3 nucleotide sequence: TGTGCCAGCAGCCCCCGGACGCAGGGGCCGACGTATGAAAAACTGTTTTTT.